The 24 T cell receptor beta chains reported below all come from one sample, sequenced in a study of T-cell reconstitution after alpha-beta-depleted transplantation in children. Unique molecular identifiers were used in preparing the TCRbeta library. TCRdb passed the PCR reads through MiXCR, listing each CDR3 protein once. The sample has approximately 270,000 distinct CDR3 sequences, more than 20% seen once. The material sequenced was PBMCs, mostly from graft donor cells, taken 360 days after TCRalphabeta/CD19-depleted stem cell transplant. These receptors were collected from a female patient aged 2-10 years who had a stem cell transplant for congenital amegakaryocytic thrombocytopenia, so the T cells may come from the graft donor.

This clonotype was counted only a few times. This chain joins TRBV4-1 and TRBJ2-7, with D possibly matching TRBD2 (5 bases). CDR1 MGHRA and CDR2 YSYEKL come from the germline V gene. The CDR3 is 15 amino acids. V gave up 0 bases and J gave up 5 bases, with 14 bases separating them. The CDR3 DNA sequence: TGCGCCAGCAGCCAAGAGGGGATAGCGAGGCACGAGCAGTACTTC. This codes for CASSQEGIARHEQYF.

The chain is built from TRBV5-4 and TRBJ2-3; 11 bases agree with TRBD2. The CDR3 spans 15 residues. The V gene end was trimmed by 4 bases and the J gene end by 0 bases; junction bases not matched to a gene: 1. The germline V gene has CDR1 SGHNT and CDR2 YYREEE (reference sequence). CDR3 region: CASSRTSGSTDTQYF. In nucleotides, the CDR3 is TGTGCCAGCAGCCGGACTAGCGGGAGCACAGATACGCAGTATTTT.

The chain's CDR3 is CASTSNGGRYEQYF. The DNA of the CDR3 is TGTGCCAGCACCTCCAATGGGGGGAGGTACGAGCAGTACTTC. This chain connects TRBV7-2 to TRBJ2-7; the D gene is possibly TRBD2 (6 bases). Trimming shortened V by 7 bases and J by 4 bases, and 17 bases separated the two germline ends. Germline V gene lookup returns CDR1 SGHTA and CDR2 FQGNSA. There are 14 residues in the CDR3.

V gene TRBV3-1 combines with J gene TRBJ1-1, with no clear D. The CDR3 spans 17 residues. In germline, CDR1 is LGHDT, CDR2 YNNKEL (reference sequence). Trimming stripped 5 bases from V and 3 bases from J, with 22 bases between. As DNA, the CDR3 is TGTGCCAGCAGCGCCCCGGTAGGCGGGGTGGCTTACACTGAAGCTTTCTTT. It yields the protein CASSAPVGGVAYTEAFF.

This chain links TRBV5-1 with TRBJ2-5; D is unclear. CDR3 length: 14 residues. V lost 4 bases and J lost 2, with 12 bases in between. CDR1 and CDR2 (germline): SGHRS, YFSETQ. The CDR3 region has the DNA TGCGCCAGCAGCCCCACCGTCGGGCAAGAGACCCAGTACTTC. Protein: CASSPTVGQETQYF.

In regard to this clonotype: Lacking the conserved final phenylalanine or tryptophan, this CDR3 likely reflects a read error. The rearrangement links TRBV11-2 to TRBJ2-3; 14 positions agree with TRBD2. The junction had 13 bases not matched to a gene; V was cut back by 2 bases and J by 6 bases. The CDR3 has 19 amino acids. Germline values: CDR1 SGHAT, CDR2 FQNNGV. CDR3 amino acids: CASSLQKLATSGRADTQYV. The CDR3 nucleotides are TGTGCCAGCAGCTTACAAAAGTTGGCGACTAGCGGGAGGGCCGATACGCAGTATGTT.

Notes on this clonotype: At one end, the junction sequence differs from germline, possibly due to a read error. This chain joins TRBV28 and TRBJ2-1, with 11 bases lining up with TRBD2. CDR3 size: 15 residues. Germline V CDR1 and CDR2: MDHEN, SYDVKM. This CDR3 reads CANSFISGRAWEQFF. The CDR3 region has the DNA TGTGCCAACAGTTTTATTAGCGGGAGGGCTTGGGAGCAGTTCTTC.

This clonotype occurred many times. The chain has TRBV12-3 or TRBV12-4 and TRBJ2-7; 8 nucleotides agree with TRBD1. V trimming: 6 bases; J trimming: 6 bases; junction bases outside the gene matches: 10. The CDR3 is made up of 14 amino acids. The chain's CDR3 is CASRGPGQAFEQYF. In DNA, the CDR3 is TGTGCCAGCAGGGGACCGGGACAGGCCTTCGAGCAGTACTTC.

V and J are TRBV5-1 and TRBJ2-3; 9 bases are a match to TRBD2. CDR1 is SGHRS and CDR2 is YFSETQ in the germline V gene. Trimming cost V 0 bases and J 2 bases; bases outside gene matches: 7. The CDR3 is made up of 17 amino acids. CDR3 DNA: TGCGCCAGCAGCTTGGCCGAGGGCGGGGGGGCCACAGATACGCAGTATTTT. It specifies CASSLAEGGGATDTQYF.

This clonotype was seen many times. This chain uses TRBV15 with TRBJ2-3, with D possibly being TRBD1 or TRBD2 (6 bases each). Germline V gene data show CDR1 as LNHNV and CDR2 as YYDKDF (reference sequence). There are 13 residues in the CDR3. V was pared by 7 bases and J by 1 base, with 9 bases between. The CDR3 loop is CATKEGGTDTQYF. Written as DNA, the CDR3 is TGTGCCACCAAGGAGGGGGGCACAGATACGCAGTATTTT.

This clonotype came up once. The chain employs TRBV12-3 or TRBV12-4 and TRBJ2-7; tentatively, D is TRBD1 (6 bases). V gave up 3 bases and J gave up 2 bases, with 11 bases separating them. The CDR3 runs 14 residues. The DNA for the CDR3 is TGTGCCAGCAGTTTTTGGGGGCCCACCTACGAGCAGTACTTC. It encodes CASSFWGPTYEQYF.

This clonotype occurred a few times. The chain employs TRBV6-5 and TRBJ2-6; D possibly corresponds to TRBD1 (6 bases). The V gene's germline CDR1 is MNHEY and CDR2 SVGAGI. V was shortened by 2 bases and J by 0 bases, with 8 bases between the two germline ends. The CDR3 runs to 16 residues. The CDR3 DNA follows: TGTGCCAGCAGTTACCCGACAGGCTCTGGGGCCAACGTCCTGACTTTC. Its protein product is CASSYPTGSGANVLTF.

This clonotype was seen repeatedly, ten times or more. V usage is TRBV4-2 and J usage is TRBJ2-2; 8 bases line up with TRBD2. Germline V CDR1 and CDR2: LGHNA, YNFKEQ. This CDR3 is built from 14 residues. V gave up 4 bases and J gave up 6 bases; unmatched junction bases: 4. Here the CDR3 reads CASSLGLVPGELFF. The CDR3 region has the DNA TGTGCCAGCAGCCTGGGACTAGTTCCCGGGGAGCTGTTTTTT.

This clonotype was recorded a few times. The chain couples TRBV29-1 to TRBJ1-2; the D is unclear. Trimming pared 7 bases from V and 5 bases from J, leaving 14 bases between. This CDR3 has 12 amino acids. Germline lookup yields CDR1 SQVTM and CDR2 ANQGSEA. CDR3: CSDLGRHYGYTF. DNA of the CDR3: TGCAGCGACCTCGGACGGCATTATGGCTACACCTTC. Together with reference TRBV29-1 and TRBJ1-2, the CDR3 gives the full variable domain: SAVISQKPSRDICQRGTSLTIQCQVDSQVTMMFWYRQQPGQSLTLIATANQGSEATYESGFVIDKFPISRPNLTFSTLTVSNMSPEDSSIYLCSDLGRHYGYTFGSGTRLTVV.

Note on this clonotype: A clone one base away is much larger, so this may be a read error. CDR3 amino acids: CASRGGQGLLYEQFF. CDR3 coding DNA: TGTGCCAGCAGAGGCGGACAGGGGCTCCTCTATGAGCAGTTCTTC. The chain has TRBV12-3 or TRBV12-4 and TRBJ2-1; 9 bases fit TRBD1. V dropped 6 bases and J dropped 8; count of bases not matched to a gene: 11. This CDR3 region has 15 residues.

The V and J genes are TRBV5-1 and TRBJ2-5; D is possibly TRBD2 (6 bases). This CDR3 region has 13 residues. CDR1 is SGHRS, CDR2 YFSETQ, per germline. V gave up 1 base and J gave up 5 bases, with 9 bases separating them. CDR3 loop: CASSLIGGETQYF. The CDR3 DNA is TGCGCCAGCAGCTTGATTGGGGGGGAGACCCAGTACTTC.

The CDR3 region is CASSPDRLNTEAFF. CDR3 sequence (DNA): TGTGCCAGCAGCCCGGACAGGTTGAACACTGAAGCTTTCTTT. The gene calls are TRBV7-8 and TRBJ1-1; 7 bases are shared with TRBD1. Germline lookup yields CDR1 SGHVS and CDR2 FQNEAQ. V lost 5 bases and J lost 0; bases outside the gene matches: 3. This CDR3 has 14 amino acids.

This clonotype appeared a few times. The rearrangement uses TRBV20-1 and TRBJ2-5; 11 bases align to TRBD2. This CDR3 has 16 residues. Germline CDR1 is DFQATT and CDR2 is SNEGSKA (reference sequence). V trimming: 5 bases; J trimming: 1 base; junction bases outside the gene matches: 9. CDR3: CSAVVIAGGAQETQYF. In DNA, the CDR3 is TGCAGTGCTGTCGTTATAGCGGGAGGGGCCCAAGAGACCCAGTACTTC.

This clonotype turned up a few times. The chain is built from TRBV12-3 or TRBV12-4 and TRBJ2-1, with D perhaps being TRBD1 or TRBD2 (5 bases each). The CDR3 sequence is 20 residues long. Trimming removed 7 bases at V and 4 bases at J, with 32 bases between. The CDR3 sequence: CASISRGGRDGVFEYNEQFF. The CDR3 DNA follows: TGTGCCAGCATCTCGAGGGGCGGCAGGGATGGGGTTTTTGAATACAATGAGCAGTTCTTC.

The chain employs TRBV14 and TRBJ2-1; 10 nucleotides line up with TRBD2. Trimming removed 5 bases from V and 7 bases from J; junction bases left unmatched: 8. The CDR3 length is 15 residues. CDR1 is SGHDN and CDR2 is FVKESK in the germline V gene. DNA for the CDR3: TGTGCCAGCAGCGTACTAGCGGGGTATCGAAATGAGCAGTTCTTC. As protein: CASSVLAGYRNEQFF.

This clonotype has just a few counts. At one boundary the junction diverges from the germline segment, which might be a read error. This rearrangement joins TRBV4-2 to TRBJ2-1, with 8 bases fitting TRBD2. The CDR3 contains 17 residues. From germline, CDR1 is LGHNA and CDR2 YNFKEQ. DNA of the CDR3: TGTGCCAGCAGCCAACCCCCACTAGCGGAACTTAACAATAAGCAGTTCTTC. Its translation: CASSQPPLAELNNKQFF.

V and J are TRBV12-3 or TRBV12-4 and TRBJ1-5; D remains ambiguous. The CDR3 sequence is 15 residues long. V was pared by 6 bases and J by 0 bases, with 12 bases between. Here the CDR3 DNA reads TGTGCCAGCAGCAGAGGTCTCTATAGCAATCAGCCCCAGCATTTT. Residues: CASSRGLYSNQPQHF.

Only a few counts were recorded for this clonotype. The chain recombines TRBV12-3 or TRBV12-4 with TRBJ1-5; D perhaps matches TRBD1 (6 bases). CDR3 size: 15 residues. V gave up 2 bases and J gave up 2 bases, with 10 bases separating them. The DNA of the CDR3 is TGTGCCAGCAGTTTAATCGGGGGCCGCAATCAGCCCCAGCATTTT. Protein: CASSLIGGRNQPQHF.

This clonotype appeared a few times. This chain links TRBV28 with TRBJ1-4; D is possibly TRBD1 (5 bases). The ends were cut back, 3 bases at V and 7 bases at J, with 12 bases in the middle. The CDR3 totals 14 residues. Germline loops: CDR1 MDHEN, CDR2 SYDVKM. CDR3 sequence: CASSFGGRAEKLFF. CDR3 DNA: TGTGCCAGCAGTTTTGGCGGCAGGGCTGAAAAACTGTTTTTT.